The 23 T cell receptor beta chains reported below all come from one sample, sequenced in a study of cytomegalovirus exposure and HLA in healthy donors. Researchers ran the PCR with 60 Vbeta and 13 Jbeta primers. This table comes from immunoSEQ multiplex PCR, and its TCRdb copy is limited to in-frame clones, with some not included. The sample holds about 140,000 clones, around 80% seen once. Sequenced: PBMCs. The source is a woman aged 35 to 49 in good health and CMV-seronegative.

This clone came up once. J is TRBJ1-1 and V is TRBV7-2; 9 bases agree with TRBD1. Germline V gives CDR1 SGHTA, CDR2 FQGNSA. V lost 4 bases and J lost 6; bases outside the gene matches: 6. This CDR3 is built from 14 residues. CDR3 sequence (DNA): TGTGCCAGCAGCTCGGGACAGGGTAGGGCTGAAGCTTTCTTT. It encodes CASSSGQGRAEAFF.

This clone came up a few times. V is TRBV5-4 and J is TRBJ2-1; 8 bases are shared with TRBD1. The CDR3 is 13 amino acids. Losses at the gene ends were 3 bases for V and 8 bases for J; bases not matched to a gene: 4. The germline V gene has CDR1 SGHNT and CDR2 YYREEE (reference sequence). This CDR3 is CASSYDRGDEQFF. The CDR3 DNA sequence: TGTGCCAGCAGCTACGACAGGGGCGATGAGCAGTTCTTC.

As concerns this clone: One end of the junction varies from germline; a read error may be responsible. CDR3: CASSLVGGNSGANGLTF. The CDR3 bases are TGTGCCAGCAGCTTGGTAGGGGGAAACTCTGGGGCCAACGGCCTGACTTTC. This chain links TRBV5-8 with TRBJ2-6; maybe TRBD1 (6 bases). The germline V gene encodes CDR1 SGHTS and CDR2 YDEGEE. The CDR3 totals 17 residues.

This rearrangement joins TRBV5-6 to TRBJ2-7, with 9 bases aligning to TRBD2. CDR3 size: 15 residues. The junction had 6 bases not matched to a gene; V was cut back by 1 base and J by 4 bases. Germline assignment: CDR1 SGHDT and CDR2 YYEEEE. The DNA for the CDR3 is TGTGCCAGCAGCTTGTATGCGGGAGGGCTGTACGAGCAGTACTTC. Translation: CASSLYAGGLYEQYF.

This clone turned up a few times. This sequence joins TRBV2 and TRBJ2-5; D is perhaps TRBD1 (6 bases). CDR1 is SNHLY and CDR2 is FYNNEI in the germline V gene. The V end was cut by 2 bases, the J end by 5 bases, with 15 bases between. This CDR3 is 15 amino acids long. The CDR3 DNA reads as TGTGCCAGCAGTGAAATCAGGGGCGCAGGGGAGACCCAGTACTTC. It yields the protein CASSEIRGAGETQYF.

The chain has TRBV7-9 and TRBJ2-1, with a possible D match to TRBD2 (6 bases). Germline V gene data show CDR1 as SEHNR and CDR2 as FQNEAQ (reference sequence). The V end was cut by 2 bases, the J end by 8 bases, with 13 bases between. CDR3 length: 14 amino acids. CDR3 amino acids: CASSLTLAVDEQFF. Written as DNA, the CDR3 is TGTGCCAGCAGCTTAACACTAGCCGTCGATGAGCAGTTCTTC.

This clone was detected only a few times. The rearrangement links TRBV5-6 to TRBJ1-5; D may be TRBD1 (6 bases). Trimming stripped 3 bases from V and 2 bases from J, with 9 bases between. Germline V gene lookup returns CDR1 SGHDT and CDR2 YYEEEE. The CDR3 has 14 residues. CDR3 residues: CASSSQGGNQPQHF. CDR3 DNA: TGTGCCAGCAGCTCACAGGGCGGCAATCAGCCCCAGCATTTT.

This rearrangement joins TRBV11-2 to TRBJ1-4; the match to TRBD1 covers 9 bases. V lost 2 bases, J lost 0 bases, and 10 bases stayed unmatched. This CDR3 region has 19 residues. Germline CDR1 reads SGHAT; CDR2 reads FQNNGV. This chain's CDR3 is CASSLRPGQGTATNEKLFF. CDR3 DNA: TGTGCCAGCAGCTTACGTCCGGGACAGGGTACCGCAACTAATGAAAAACTGTTTTTT.

CDR3 coding DNA: TGTGCCAGCAGCTTAGTGCTAGCGGGGGGCGCTGAGCAGTTCTTC. Amino acid sequence: CASSLVLAGGAEQFF. The V and J genes are TRBV7-3 and TRBJ2-1; 11 bases map to TRBD2. V was pared by 2 bases and J by 9 bases, with 6 bases of the junction left unmatched. Germline values: CDR1 SGHTA, CDR2 FQGTGA. This CDR3 spans 15 amino acids. Using reference TRBV7-3 and TRBJ2-1 for the parts outside the CDR3, the full variable domain is GAGVSQTPSNKVTEKGKYVELRCDPISGHTALYWYRQSLGQGPEFLIYFQGTGAADDSGLPNDRFFAVRPEGSVSTLKIQRTERGDSAVYLCASSLVLAGGAEQFFGPGTRLTVL.

This chain connects TRBV11-2 to TRBJ2-7; possible D gene TRBD1, 6 bases. The CDR3 contains 15 residues. V gave up 5 bases and J gave up 2 bases, with 16 bases separating them. Germline V gene lookup returns CDR1 SGHAT and CDR2 FQNNGV. The CDR3 region is CASSDSDRIAYEQYF. DNA for the CDR3: TGTGCCAGCAGCGACTCGGACAGAATTGCCTACGAGCAGTACTTC.

The J gene is TRBJ2-7, the V gene TRBV6-1, with 11 nucleotides matching TRBD2. The CDR3 consists of 15 residues. After removal of 6 bases from V and 2 bases from J, the junction contained 6 bases not matched to a gene. Germline V lookup: CDR1 MNHNS, CDR2 SASEGT. DNA of the CDR3: TGTGCCAGCAGCCTTGTAGCGGGAGGGCCCTACGAGCAGTACTTC. Amino acid sequence: CASSLVAGGPYEQYF.

The J gene is TRBJ2-7, the V gene TRBV11-1; TRBD2 matches 10 bases. Germline CDR1 and CDR2: SGHAT and FQDESV (reference sequence). Trimming at V came to 1 base and at J to 4 bases, leaving 4 bases not matched to a gene. The CDR3 spans 15 residues. Here the CDR3 DNA reads TGTGCCAGCAGCTTAGTACTAGCGGGGACTTACGAGCAGTACTTC. Its protein product is CASSLVLAGTYEQYF.

The V gene is TRBV2, the J gene TRBJ1-2, with TRBD1 matching over 7 bases. Germline loops: CDR1 SNHLY, CDR2 FYNNEI. V shed 3 bases and J 0 bases; nucleotides not matched to a gene: 7. The CDR3 totals 16 residues. This CDR3 reads CASSDRTGRTNYGYTF. The CDR3 DNA reads TGTGCCAGCAGTGACAGGACAGGACGTACTAACTATGGCTACACCTTC.

The rearrangement joins TRBV5-4 to TRBJ1-2; 8 bases map to TRBD1. J was trimmed by 8 bases and V by 3 bases; bases with no gene match: 6. Germline lookup yields CDR1 SGHNT and CDR2 YYREEE (reference sequence). The CDR3 extends over 13 amino acids. Written as DNA, the CDR3 is TGTGCCAGCAGCTGGGTAGACAGGGGCGGCTACACCTTC. Amino acids: CASSWVDRGGYTF.

This chain uses TRBV7-2 with TRBJ2-7; D uncertain. The CDR3 has 14 amino acids. The V and J ends lost 1 base and 3 bases respectively, with 10 bases between them. The germline V gene has CDR1 SGHTA and CDR2 FQGNSA. The CDR3 DNA sequence: TGTGCCAGCAGCTTAGGAGGCACCGACTACGAGCAGTACTTC. Its translation is CASSLGGTDYEQYF.

This clone was counted between two and nine times. The chain uses TRBV6-4 and TRBJ2-3; 9 bases are shared with TRBD1. Trimming at V came to 5 bases and at J to 4 bases, leaving 7 bases not matched to a gene. CDR3 length: 15 amino acids. Germline V gives CDR1 MRHNA, CDR2 SNTAGT. CDR3 sequence reads: CASSPGTGSSDTQYF. The CDR3, as DNA: TGTGCCAGCAGTCCCGGGACAGGGTCGTCAGATACGCAGTATTTT.

In DNA form, the CDR3 reads TGTGCCAGCAGCCCTGCCGGTGTACGGGGCTACACCTTC. It codes for CASSPAGVRGYTF. The chain uses TRBV11-2 and TRBJ1-2; D uncertain. Germline lookup yields CDR1 SGHAT and CDR2 FQNNGV. CDR3 length: 13 residues. Trimming pared 5 bases from V and 8 bases from J, leaving 15 bases between.

The V gene is TRBV15, the J gene TRBJ1-2, with 9 bases lining up with TRBD1. After removal of 5 bases from V and 5 bases from J, the junction contained 6 bases not matched to a gene. This CDR3 has 14 amino acids. Germline-derived CDR1 and CDR2 are LNHNV and YYDKDF (reference sequence). CDR3: CATSLRDRVYGYTF. The CDR3 bases are TGTGCCACCAGCCTACGGGACAGGGTATATGGCTACACCTTC.

Turning to this clone: The junction differs from germline at one of its ends, possibly a read error. CDR3 DNA sequence: TGTGCCAGCAGTGGGAGGGGCATTAGCTCTGGGGCCAACGGCCTGACTTTC. Protein sequence: CASSGRGISSGANGLTF. V is TRBV6-1 and J is TRBJ2-6, with a possible D match to TRBD2 (6 bases). Germline V gene lookup returns CDR1 MNHNS and CDR2 SASEGT. The CDR3 has 17 residues.

This clone occurred a few times. The J gene is TRBJ1-6, the V gene TRBV6-6; TRBD1 agrees at 10 bases. This CDR3 has 16 amino acids. The V gene's germline CDR1 is MNHNY and CDR2 SVGAGI (reference sequence). V was clipped by 6 bases and J by 7 bases; unmatched bases: 9. The CDR3 sequence: CASSYDRGRANSPLHF. CDR3 bases: TGTGCCAGCAGCTACGACAGGGGGCGAGCCAATTCACCCCTCCACTTT.

This clone was seen only a few times. The CDR3 DNA follows: TGTGCCAGCAGCTTACCAGGGACAGGGGTTACTGAAGCTTTCTTT. Its translation: CASSLPGTGVTEAFF. The chain links TRBV5-5 to TRBJ1-1, with 10 bases aligning to TRBD1. CDR1 SGHKS and CDR2 YYEKEE come from the germline V gene (reference sequence). Losses at the gene ends were 2 bases for V and 5 bases for J; bases not matched to a gene: 6. CDR3 size: 15 residues.

V usage is TRBV15 and J usage is TRBJ2-1; no definite D call. CDR3 length: 15 residues. V gave up 0 bases and J gave up 0 bases, with 6 bases separating them. The germline gives CDR1 LNHNV, CDR2 YYDKDF (reference sequence). The CDR3 nucleotides are TGTGCCACCAGCAGAGATGGCAACTCCTACAATGAGCAGTTCTTC. Its protein product is CATSRDGNSYNEQFF.

The gene calls are TRBV10-3 and TRBJ2-1, with TRBD2 identical over 12 bases. The junction had 10 bases not matched to a gene; V was cut back by 3 bases and J by 13 bases. The germline gives CDR1 ENHRY, CDR2 SYGVKD. This CDR3 region has 15 residues. This CDR3 reads CAISDTTSGSSLQFF. The CDR3 coding sequence is TGTGCCATCAGTGATACGACTAGCGGGAGCAGTCTACAGTTCTTC.